Sequencing of this T cell receptor beta chain was carried out in a study of blood T cell repertoires in COVID-19. Study-wide context: The United States, Italy and Spain provided the acute and convalescent COVID-19 samples. In each case, the material was cDNA or gDNA derived from T cells, B-cell-depleted T cells, or PBMCs.

From germline, CDR1 is DFQATT and CDR2 SNEGSKA (reference sequence). The CDR3 has 16 amino acids. The V gene end was trimmed by 3 bases and the J gene end by 4 bases; junction bases not matched to a gene: 13. As originally analysed: Reference gene primer amplification in the assay estimated nucleated cell counts. Only in-frame clones appear in the TCRdb table, and some are missing; sequencing was by immunoSEQ multiplex PCR. That table supplies the V and J calls and clone size; D and trimming were determined from the DNA. Of about 270,000 clones in the sample, approximately 89% were seen once. The rearrangement links TRBV20-1 to TRBJ1-2, with 8 bases lining up with TRBD1. This receptor was obtained from a man aged 35 to 55 who had recovered from COVID-19. Sequenced sample: peripheral blood. CDR3 sequence reads: CSASPSGTGPTYGYTF. DNA for the CDR3: TGCAGTGCTAGTCCGTCGGGGACAGGCCCAACCTATGGCTACACCTTC.